This TCR beta chain originates from a study of early T cells in non-severe SARS-CoV-2 infection. This clonotype was counted ten times or more. The CDR3 is made up of 13 amino acids. Between the trimmed V and J ends, which lost 1 base and 2 bases, there was a span of 5 bases. Germline V lookup: CDR1 LGHDT, CDR2 YNNKEL (reference sequence). Each CDR3 protein gets one entry after TCRdb re-called the 5' RACE reads with MiXCR. The sample shows over 30,000 distinct CDR3 sequences, over 4.5% of them seen only once. Sequencing was carried out using whole blood. This clonotype originated in an adult who was a healthcare worker with PCR-confirmed SARS-CoV-2 infection or an uninfected control (not recorded which). The J gene is TRBJ2-5, the V gene TRBV3-1; D might be TRBD2 (5 bases). The CDR3 loop is CASSQGRQETQYF. DNA for the CDR3: TGTGCCAGCAGCCAAGGGAGGCAAGAGACCCAGTACTTC.